This T cell receptor beta chain comes out of a study of T cell responses to AZD1222 COVID-19 vaccine. This clone was detected only a few times. This CDR3 contains 19 residues. Germline values: CDR1 KGHSH, CDR2 LQKENI. The V and J ends lost 2 bases and 6 bases, in that order; junction bases with no gene match: 16. The table came from immunoSEQ multiplex PCR; TCRdb's copy has only in-frame clones and leaves some out. The sample has more than 60,000 clones, about 85% seen once; the top ten hold 24%. The receptor's source is an adult in good health. Specimen: peripheral blood, collected on day 0 of AZD1222 vaccination. V usage is TRBV18 and J usage is TRBJ2-7, with 13 bases fitting TRBD2. Here the CDR3 reads CASSPNFRTSGRAIVEQYF. As DNA, the CDR3 is TGTGCCAGCTCACCAAATTTCAGAACTAGCGGGAGGGCCATAGTCGAGCAGTACTTC.